The table lists the clone carrying this T cell receptor beta chain with a few counts. The data were produced by immunoSEQ multiplex PCR, yet TCRdb's version contains in-frame clones alone and is incomplete. The sample consists of some 3,500 clones, 15% to 20% of them appearing once. This record belongs to a study of tumour-infiltrating T cells in Burkitt lymphoma. The overall study: Survival, overall and progression-free, tracked with productive clonality.

There are 15 residues in the CDR3. Germline CDR1 is SEHNR and CDR2 is FQNEAQ (reference sequence). After removal of 10 bases from V and 6 bases from J, the junction contained 17 bases not matched to a gene. The sequenced sample was tumor tissue. The chain joins TRBV7-9 to TRBJ1-1; 7 bases match TRBD1. This sequence was found in a human donor with Burkitt lymphoma. For the CDR3, the DNA is TGTGCCATACAAGCAAATCCAGGGGGTTTGGCTGAAGCTTTCTTT. Its translation: CAIQANPGGLAEAFF.